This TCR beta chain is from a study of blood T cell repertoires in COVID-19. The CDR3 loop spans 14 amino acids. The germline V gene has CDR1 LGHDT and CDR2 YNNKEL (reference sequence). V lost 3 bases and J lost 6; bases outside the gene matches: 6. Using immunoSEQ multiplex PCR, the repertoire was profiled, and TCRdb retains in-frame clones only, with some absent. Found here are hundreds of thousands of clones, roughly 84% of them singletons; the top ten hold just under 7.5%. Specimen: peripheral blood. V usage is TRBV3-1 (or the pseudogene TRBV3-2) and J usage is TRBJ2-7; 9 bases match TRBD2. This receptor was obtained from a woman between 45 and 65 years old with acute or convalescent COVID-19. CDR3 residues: CASSHSGSATEQYF. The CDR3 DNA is TGTGCCAGCAGCCATAGCGGGAGCGCTACCGAGCAGTACTTC.